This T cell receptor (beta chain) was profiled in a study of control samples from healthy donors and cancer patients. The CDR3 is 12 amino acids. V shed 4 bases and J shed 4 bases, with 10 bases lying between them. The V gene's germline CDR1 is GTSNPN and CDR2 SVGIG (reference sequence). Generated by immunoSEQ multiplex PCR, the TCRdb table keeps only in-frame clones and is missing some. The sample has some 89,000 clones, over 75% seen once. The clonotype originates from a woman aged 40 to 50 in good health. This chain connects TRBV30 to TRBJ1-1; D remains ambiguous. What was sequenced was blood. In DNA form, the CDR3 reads TGTGCCTGGAAACCAGCCGGCACTGAAGCTTTCTTT. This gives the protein CAWKPAGTEAFF. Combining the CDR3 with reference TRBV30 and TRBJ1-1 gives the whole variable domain SQTIHQWPATLVQPVGSPLSLECTVEGTSNPNLYWYRQAAGRGLQLLFYSVGIGQISSEVPQNLSASRPQDRQFILSSKKLLLSDSGFYLCAWKPAGTEAFFGQGTRLTVV.